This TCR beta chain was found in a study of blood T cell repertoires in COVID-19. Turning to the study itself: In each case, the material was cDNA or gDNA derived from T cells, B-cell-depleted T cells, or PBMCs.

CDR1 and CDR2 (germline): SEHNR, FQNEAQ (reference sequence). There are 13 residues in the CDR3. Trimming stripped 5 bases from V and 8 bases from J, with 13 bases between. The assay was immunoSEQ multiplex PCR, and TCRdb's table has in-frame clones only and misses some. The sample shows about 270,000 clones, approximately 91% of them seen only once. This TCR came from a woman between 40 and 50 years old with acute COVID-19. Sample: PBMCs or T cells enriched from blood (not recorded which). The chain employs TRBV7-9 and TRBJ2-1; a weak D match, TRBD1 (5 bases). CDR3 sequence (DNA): TGTGCCAGCAGCAGGGGTAGTCGGGATGAGCAGTTCTTC. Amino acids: CASSRGSRDEQFF.